A single sample gave rise to the 32 T cell receptor beta chains below, sequenced in a study of blood T cell repertoires in COVID-19. Measured with immunoSEQ multiplex PCR; TCRdb has only the in-frame clones, and not every one. The table lists around 400,000 clones, approximately 91% of them singletons. The sample comprised PBMCs or T cells enriched from blood (not recorded which). Source of these receptors: a woman in her forties who had been exposed to COVID-19.

The CDR3 bases are TGTGCCAGCAGCCTGATGACAGGGAATGGAAACACCATATATTTT. This translates into CASSLMTGNGNTIYF. This chain links TRBV7-2 with TRBJ1-3; TRBD1 matches 7 bases. CDR1 SGHTA and CDR2 FQGNSA come from the germline V gene. With V trimmed by 5 bases and J by 3 bases, 7 bases remained unmatched. The CDR3 is 15 amino acids. Using reference TRBV7-2 and TRBJ1-3 for the parts outside the CDR3, the full variable domain is GAGVSQSPSNKVTEKGKDVELRCDPISGHTALYWYRQSLGQGLEFLIYFQGNSAPDKSGLPSDRFSAERTGGSVSTLTIQRTQQEDSAVYLCASSLMTGNGNTIYFGEGSWLTVV.

This chain links TRBV7-2 with TRBJ2-7; 8 bases align to TRBD2. Germline assignment: CDR1 SGHTA and CDR2 FQGNSA. There are 14 residues in the CDR3. V lost 5 bases and J lost 2; bases outside the gene matches: 5. The CDR3 reads CASSQAGGPYEQYF. The CDR3 bases are TGTGCCAGCAGCCAGGCGGGGGGACCCTACGAGCAGTACTTC.

The gene calls are TRBV6-5 and TRBJ1-5; 8 bases map to TRBD1. This CDR3 is built from 14 residues. V was pared by 8 bases and J by 0 bases, with 3 bases of the junction left unmatched. Germline lookup yields CDR1 MNHEY and CDR2 SVGAGI. DNA of the CDR3: TGTGCCAGCCAGACAGGGGATAGCAATCAGCCCCAGCATTTT. This codes for CASQTGDSNQPQHF.

V gene TRBV24-1 combines with J gene TRBJ2-6; D unresolved. Germline V gives CDR1 KGHDR, CDR2 SFDVKD. The CDR3 has 18 residues. Deletions cut 3 bases from V and 0 bases from J, with 14 bases between. This CDR3 reads CATSDHSLSVSGANVLTF. DNA of the CDR3: TGTGCCACCAGTGATCACAGCCTTTCGGTCTCTGGGGCCAACGTCCTGACTTTC.

The V and J genes are TRBV7-3 and TRBJ2-2; TRBD1 matches 7 bases. Germline values: CDR1 SGHTA, CDR2 FQGTGA. The CDR3 contains 15 residues. Losses at the gene ends were 4 bases for V and 4 bases for J; bases not matched to a gene: 6. CDR3: CASSSRDRSTGELFF. The CDR3, as DNA: TGTGCCAGCAGCTCACGGGACAGATCCACCGGGGAGCTGTTTTTT.

The sample holds one count of this clone. The J gene is TRBJ2-7, the V gene TRBV27, with 15 bases lining up with TRBD2. This CDR3 is built from 14 residues. V lost 8 bases, J lost 6 bases, and 5 bases stayed unmatched. Germline loops: CDR1 MNHEY, CDR2 SMNVEV (reference sequence). The CDR3 loop reads CASGLAGGGAEQYF. CDR3 nucleotides: TGTGCCAGCGGACTAGCGGGAGGGGGGGCCGAGCAGTACTTC.

This rearrangement joins TRBV10-1 to TRBJ2-2; 8 bases line up with TRBD2. Germline CDR1 reads WNHNN; CDR2 reads SYGVQD (reference sequence). The CDR3 has 14 amino acids. The V and J ends lost 8 bases and 7 bases, in that order; junction bases with no gene match: 9. CDR3 sequence (DNA): TGCGCCAGCTCCGGGAGGGCCGGTTTCGGGGAGCTGTTTTTT. It specifies CASSGRAGFGELFF.

The chain uses TRBV18 and TRBJ1-1; tentative D call: TRBD1 (6 bases). Trimming cost V 5 bases and J 3 bases, with 22 bases left between them. Germline V gives CDR1 KGHSH, CDR2 LQKENI. The CDR3 consists of 17 residues. Written as DNA, the CDR3 is TGTGCCAGCTCATCGCACGTTACAGGGCCAGGCGACACTGAAGCTTTCTTT. Translating gives CASSSHVTGPGDTEAFF.

This chain joins TRBV7-2 and TRBJ1-1; a possible D gene is TRBD1 (6 bases). Germline-derived CDR1 and CDR2 are SGHTA and FQGNSA. Trimming removed 5 bases at V and 1 base at J, with 11 bases between. The CDR3 has 14 amino acids. CDR3 DNA: TGTGCCAGCAGCGCGAGGGGGGGGAACACTGAAGCTTTCTTT. It specifies CASSARGGNTEAFF.

This clone has a handful of counts. The chain is built from TRBV15 and TRBJ2-3, with 9 positions matching TRBD1. The CDR3 totals 13 residues. CDR1 and CDR2 (germline): LNHNV, YYDKDF (reference sequence). The J segment lost 7 bases and the V segment lost 6 bases, leaving 5 bases of the junction unmatched. The CDR3 DNA follows: TGTGCCACCAGGTACGGGACAGGGTATACGCAGTATTTT. This gives the protein CATRYGTGYTQYF.

The chain combines TRBV19 with TRBJ1-5; 12 nucleotides align to TRBD1. After removal of 10 bases from V and 8 bases from J, the junction contained 15 bases not matched to a gene. Germline CDR1 reads LNHDA; CDR2 reads SQIVND (reference sequence). There are 16 residues in the CDR3. The CDR3 loop is CATQKPGTGGLKPQHF. The CDR3 DNA sequence: TGTGCCACCCAAAAACCCGGGACAGGGGGCTTAAAGCCCCAGCATTTT.

V gene TRBV5-1 combines with J gene TRBJ1-5, with D possibly TRBD1 on 6 matching bases. The V end was cut by 4 bases, the J end by 3 bases, with 14 bases between. This CDR3 has 15 amino acids. Looked up from germline, CDR1 is SGHRS and CDR2 is YFSETQ. The CDR3 region has the DNA TGCGCCAGCAGCCCGGGGACAATAGACAATCAGCCCCAGCATTTT. Translation: CASSPGTIDNQPQHF.

This chain connects TRBV28 to TRBJ1-6; D ambiguous. Trimming removed 3 bases at V and 7 bases at J, with 10 bases between. The length of the CDR3 is 14 residues. The germline V gene has CDR1 MDHEN and CDR2 SYDVKM. CDR3 nucleotide sequence: TGTGCCAGCAGTTTGAGTATTTACAATTCACCCCTCCACTTT. This encodes CASSLSIYNSPLHF.

This clone was counted once. The chain links TRBV5-1 to TRBJ2-1; 11 bases match TRBD2. The ends lost 3 bases at V and 7 bases at J; junction bases unmatched: 6. Germline V lookup: CDR1 SGHRS, CDR2 YFSETQ. The CDR3 covers 15 residues. The CDR3 loop is CASSSGTSGHNEQFF. The CDR3 DNA is TGCGCCAGCAGCTCCGGGACTAGCGGACATAATGAGCAGTTCTTC.

The chain couples TRBV5-1 to TRBJ1-6; D is ambiguous. CDR1 is SGHRS and CDR2 is YFSETQ in the germline V gene. V gave up 3 bases and J gave up 5 bases, with 12 bases separating them. The CDR3 runs to 15 residues. Here the CDR3 DNA reads TGCGCCAGCAGCTCGGCCCGGGTGGATAATTCACCCCTCCACTTT. Encoded protein: CASSSARVDNSPLHF.

This chain joins TRBV5-1 and TRBJ1-6, with TRBD1 identical over 7 bases. From germline, CDR1 is SGHRS and CDR2 YFSETQ. V was pared by 0 bases and J by 7 bases, with 4 bases of the junction left unmatched. CDR3 length: 15 amino acids. This CDR3 reads CASSLADRDNSPLHF. The DNA of the CDR3 is TGCGCCAGCAGCTTGGCAGACAGGGACAATTCACCCCTCCACTTT.

CDR3 nucleotide sequence: TGTGCCAGCAGGGAGCAGGGTCAGTGGAACACTGAAGCTTTCTTT. This sequence encodes CASREQGQWNTEAFF. The V call is TRBV2, the J call TRBJ1-1; TRBD1 is a possible D gene (5 bases). The germline V gene encodes CDR1 SNHLY and CDR2 FYNNEI. The CDR3 runs 15 residues. Trimming took 6 bases from V and 1 from J, leaving 15 bases between them.

The chain has TRBV24-1 and TRBJ2-4; 7 bases match TRBD2. This CDR3 region has 20 residues. Unmatched junction bases numbered 15, after V lost 2 bases and J lost 0 bases. Germline V gives CDR1 KGHDR, CDR2 SFDVKD. As DNA, the CDR3 is TGTGCCACCAGTGATTCGAGGGAGGGTCCCCTTTCCCTAGCCAAAAACATTCAGTACTTC. Amino acids: CATSDSREGPLSLAKNIQYF.

The rearrangement joins TRBV3-1 (or the pseudogene TRBV3-2) to TRBJ1-1; no definite D call. Trimming cost V 0 bases and J 1 base, with 15 bases left between them. This CDR3 has 17 residues. CDR1 and CDR2 from the germline V gene are LGHDT and YNNKEL (reference sequence). In nucleotides, the CDR3 is TGTGCCAGCAGCCAAGATAATTGGAGGCCGAGGAACACTGAAGCTTTCTTT. Translation: CASSQDNWRPRNTEAFF.

This rearrangement joins TRBV27 to TRBJ2-1, with 10 bases aligning to TRBD2. Germline values: CDR1 MNHEY, CDR2 SMNVEV (reference sequence). The CDR3 runs to 15 residues. The V segment lost 3 bases and the J segment 7 bases; nucleotides outside the gene matches: 6. The CDR3 reads CASSFLAGGLNEQFF. In DNA form, the CDR3 reads TGTGCCAGCAGTTTTTTAGCGGGGGGTTTAAATGAGCAGTTCTTC.

The chain recombines TRBV5-4 with TRBJ1-2; unclear D gene. The V end lost 4 bases, the J end lost 5 bases, and 9 bases lay between the germline ends. Germline lookup yields CDR1 SGHNT and CDR2 YYREEE (reference sequence). The CDR3 extends over 12 amino acids. CDR3: CASSPGGYGYTF. CDR3 nucleotides: TGTGCCAGCAGCCCCGGAGGGTATGGCTACACCTTC.

The V call is TRBV10-1, the J call TRBJ2-3; TRBD1 matches at 7 bases. Per germline, CDR1 WNHNN and CDR2 SYGVQD (reference sequence). Trimming removed 2 bases from V and 1 base from J; junction bases left unmatched: 12. This CDR3 contains 18 residues. The CDR3 DNA sequence: TGCGCCAGCAGTGAGCCGGGACAGAGATATCTGGGCACAGATACGCAGTATTTT. As protein: CASSEPGQRYLGTDTQYF.

The gene calls are TRBV5-4 and TRBJ1-2; TRBD1 aligns across 9 bases. The V and J ends lost 0 bases and 2 bases, in that order; junction bases with no gene match: 2. The CDR3 covers 15 residues. From germline, CDR1 is SGHNT and CDR2 YYREEE (reference sequence). The CDR3 loop is CASSLEGTGNYGYTF. The CDR3 nucleotides are TGTGCCAGCAGCTTGGAAGGGACAGGGAACTATGGCTACACCTTC.

V is TRBV9 and J is TRBJ2-3; 7 bases agree with TRBD1. CDR3 length: 17 amino acids. Germline V gene data show CDR1 as SGDLS and CDR2 as YYNGEE. The J segment lost 3 bases and the V segment lost 0 bases, leaving 10 bases of the junction unmatched. The CDR3 DNA reads TGTGCCAGCAGCGTAGATGTAGGGGGCAAAAGGACAGATACGCAGTATTTT. Translating gives CASSVDVGGKRTDTQYF.

The genes are TRBV27 and TRBJ2-7; TRBD1 might be the D (5 bases). Germline V gene data show CDR1 as MNHEY and CDR2 as SMNVEV (reference sequence). The CDR3 totals 16 residues. V lost 2 bases, J lost 6 bases, and 20 bases lay in between. The DNA of the CDR3 is TGTGCCAGCAGTTTAAACCCCGCCAGGGTAGGCGGCGAGCAGTACTTC. It specifies CASSLNPARVGGEQYF.

The chain links TRBV18 to TRBJ2-7; 10 bases map to TRBD1. The J segment lost 4 bases and the V segment lost 2 bases, leaving 8 bases of the junction unmatched. Germline V CDR1 and CDR2: KGHSH, LQKENI. The CDR3 runs to 16 residues. This chain's CDR3 is CASSPGATGGSYEQYF. The CDR3 nucleotides read TGTGCCAGCTCACCAGGGGCGACAGGGGGCTCTTACGAGCAGTACTTC.

J is TRBJ1-3 and V is TRBV5-5, with D unclear. The CDR3 contains 16 residues. V lost 1 base and J 0 bases, leaving 11 bases between the germline ends. The germline V gene has CDR1 SGHKS and CDR2 YYEKEE (reference sequence). The CDR3 region is CASSLQQAYSGNTIYF. CDR3 DNA sequence: TGTGCCAGCAGCTTGCAGCAGGCCTACTCTGGAAACACCATATATTTT.

Of note for this clone: The germline gene is not matched at one end of the junction; a read error may be the cause. The gene calls are TRBV7-7 and TRBJ1-5; no clear D gene. The CDR3 loop spans 17 amino acids. Germline loops: CDR1 SSHAT, CDR2 FNYEAQ (reference sequence). The CDR3 DNA is TGTGCTAGCAGCTTAGTTGAGGGCAGGTGGGGCAATCAGCCCCAGCATTTT. Translated: CASSLVEGRWGNQPQHF.

The chain is built from TRBV30 and TRBJ1-3, with D maybe TRBD1 (6 bases). Germline V gives CDR1 GTSNPN, CDR2 SVGIG (reference sequence). The CDR3 runs 15 residues. Deletions cut 4 bases from V and 0 bases from J, with 13 bases between. This CDR3 is CAWNARGFSGNTIYF. The CDR3, as DNA: TGTGCCTGGAATGCCAGGGGATTCTCTGGAAACACCATATATTTT.

The J gene is TRBJ1-1, the V gene TRBV6-5; D is uncertain. Germline values: CDR1 MNHEY, CDR2 SVGAGI. V shed 8 bases and J shed 5 bases, with 15 bases lying between them. The CDR3 is made up of 13 amino acids. The CDR3 nucleotides are TGTGCCAGCTCCCGAGGGAGGACGACTGAAGCTTTCTTT. Its translation is CASSRGRTTEAFF.

The rearrangement links TRBV19 to TRBJ2-7; a weak D match, TRBD1 (6 bases). Per germline, CDR1 LNHDA and CDR2 SQIVND (reference sequence). V lost 4 bases, J lost 3 bases, and 13 bases lay in between. There are 14 residues in the CDR3. The chain's CDR3 is CASSKGQSFYEQYF. CDR3 bases: TGTGCCAGTAGTAAAGGACAGTCTTTCTACGAGCAGTACTTC.

The gene calls are TRBV2 and TRBJ1-1; D ambiguous. The V and J ends lost 3 bases and 4 bases respectively, with 15 bases between them. Germline V lookup: CDR1 SNHLY, CDR2 FYNNEI. The CDR3 runs 15 residues. The CDR3 bases are TGTGCCAGCAGTGACTGGGCACCCGAAGGCACTGAAGCTTTCTTT. It codes for CASSDWAPEGTEAFF. The full variable domain, with the rest looked up from reference TRBV2 and TRBJ1-1, is EPEVTQTPSHQVTQMGQEVILRCVPISNHLYFYWYRQILGQKVEFLVSFYNNEISEKSEIFDDQFSVERPDGSNFTLKIRSTKLEDSAMYFCASSDWAPEGTEAFFGQGTRLTVV.